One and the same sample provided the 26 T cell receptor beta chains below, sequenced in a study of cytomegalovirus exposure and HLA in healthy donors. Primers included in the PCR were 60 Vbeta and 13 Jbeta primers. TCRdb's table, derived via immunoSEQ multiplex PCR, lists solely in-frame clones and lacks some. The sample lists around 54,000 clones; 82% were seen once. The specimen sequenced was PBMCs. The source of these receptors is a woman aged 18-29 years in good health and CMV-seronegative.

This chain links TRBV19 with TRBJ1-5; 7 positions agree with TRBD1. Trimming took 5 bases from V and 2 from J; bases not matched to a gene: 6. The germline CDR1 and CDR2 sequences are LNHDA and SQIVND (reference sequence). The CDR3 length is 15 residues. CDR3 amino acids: CASSLNGQGNQPQHF. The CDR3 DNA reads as TGTGCCAGTAGTCTGAATGGACAGGGCAATCAGCCCCAGCATTTT.

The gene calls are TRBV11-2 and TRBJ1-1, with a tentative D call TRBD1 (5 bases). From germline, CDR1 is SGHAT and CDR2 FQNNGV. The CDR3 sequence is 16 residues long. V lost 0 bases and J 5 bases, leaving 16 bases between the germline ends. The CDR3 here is CASSLDRATRGTEAFF. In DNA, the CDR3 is TGTGCCAGCAGCTTAGATCGGGCGACTCGGGGGACTGAAGCTTTCTTT.

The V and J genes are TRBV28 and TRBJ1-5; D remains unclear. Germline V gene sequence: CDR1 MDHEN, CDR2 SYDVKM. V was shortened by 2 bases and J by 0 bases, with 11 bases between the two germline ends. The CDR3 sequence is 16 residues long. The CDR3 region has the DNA TGTGCCAGCAGTTTAGGGCAGGTGATTAGCAATCAGCCCCAGCATTTT. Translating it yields CASSLGQVISNQPQHF.

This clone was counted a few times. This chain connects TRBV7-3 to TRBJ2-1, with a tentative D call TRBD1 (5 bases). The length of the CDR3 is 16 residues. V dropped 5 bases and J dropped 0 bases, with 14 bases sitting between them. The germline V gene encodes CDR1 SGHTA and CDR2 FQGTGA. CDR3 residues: CASSLSGLSSYNEQFF. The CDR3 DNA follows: TGTGCCAGCAGCCTGTCAGGGCTAAGCTCCTACAATGAGCAGTTCTTC.

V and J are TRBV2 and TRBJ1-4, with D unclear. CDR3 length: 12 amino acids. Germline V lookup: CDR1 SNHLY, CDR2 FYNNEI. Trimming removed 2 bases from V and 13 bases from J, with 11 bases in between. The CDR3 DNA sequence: TGTGCCAGCAGTGAACCCCTAGGAGGACTGTTTTTT. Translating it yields CASSEPLGGLFF.

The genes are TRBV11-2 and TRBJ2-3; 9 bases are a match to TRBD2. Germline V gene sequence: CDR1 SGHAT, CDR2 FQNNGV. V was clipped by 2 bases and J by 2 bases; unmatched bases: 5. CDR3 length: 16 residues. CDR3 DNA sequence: TGTGCCAGCAGCTTAAGACGACTAGCGGACACAGATACGCAGTATTTT. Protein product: CASSLRRLADTDTQYF.

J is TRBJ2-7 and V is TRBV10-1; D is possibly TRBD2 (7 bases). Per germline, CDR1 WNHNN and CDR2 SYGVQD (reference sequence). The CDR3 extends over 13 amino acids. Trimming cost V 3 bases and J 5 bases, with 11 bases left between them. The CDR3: CASSETGGHEQYF. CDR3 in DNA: TGCGCCAGCAGTGAAACGGGGGGCCACGAGCAGTACTTC.

The CDR3 DNA sequence: TGTGCCAGCAGTGGTCCGGGACAGGGGAGTGGCTACACCTTC. Protein sequence: CASSGPGQGSGYTF. V usage is TRBV28 and J usage is TRBJ1-2; 10 bases line up with TRBD1. The CDR3 consists of 14 residues. J was trimmed by 7 bases and V by 5 bases; bases with no gene match: 7. Per germline, CDR1 MDHEN and CDR2 SYDVKM.

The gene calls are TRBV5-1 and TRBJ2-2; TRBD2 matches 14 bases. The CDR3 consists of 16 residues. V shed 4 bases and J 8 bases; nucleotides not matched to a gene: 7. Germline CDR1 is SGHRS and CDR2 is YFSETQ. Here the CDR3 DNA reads TGCGCCAGCAGCCCGACTAGCGGGAGGGCCCGGGGGGAGCTGTTTTTT. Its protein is CASSPTSGRARGELFF.

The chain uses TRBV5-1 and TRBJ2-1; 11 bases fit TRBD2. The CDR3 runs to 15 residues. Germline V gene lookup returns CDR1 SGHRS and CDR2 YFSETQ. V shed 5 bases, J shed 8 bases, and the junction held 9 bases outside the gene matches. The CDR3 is CASRPTSGSGDEQFF. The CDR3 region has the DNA TGCGCCAGCAGACCTACTAGCGGGAGTGGCGATGAGCAGTTCTTC.

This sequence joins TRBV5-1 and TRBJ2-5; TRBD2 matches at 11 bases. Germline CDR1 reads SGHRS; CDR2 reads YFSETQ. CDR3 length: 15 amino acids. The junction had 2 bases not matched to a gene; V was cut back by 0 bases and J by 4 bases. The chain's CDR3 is CASSLGLAGGETQYF. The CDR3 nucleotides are TGCGCCAGCAGCTTGGGGCTAGCGGGAGGAGAGACCCAGTACTTC.

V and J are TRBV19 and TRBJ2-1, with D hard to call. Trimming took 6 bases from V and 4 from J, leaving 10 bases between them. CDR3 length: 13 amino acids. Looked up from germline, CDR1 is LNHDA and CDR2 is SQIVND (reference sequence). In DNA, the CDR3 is TGTGCCAGTAGCAATATCCAGTACAATGAGCAGTTCTTC. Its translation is CASSNIQYNEQFF.

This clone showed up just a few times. In nucleotides, the CDR3 is TGCGCCAGCAGCTTACCCCACAGGGGAAGGGAAGAACTGTTTTTT. This sequence encodes CASSLPHRGREELFF. The rearrangement joins TRBV5-1 to TRBJ1-4; the match to TRBD1 covers 7 bases. The germline V gene has CDR1 SGHRS and CDR2 YFSETQ. The CDR3 is made up of 15 amino acids. The J segment lost 12 bases and the V segment lost 2 bases, leaving 13 bases of the junction unmatched.

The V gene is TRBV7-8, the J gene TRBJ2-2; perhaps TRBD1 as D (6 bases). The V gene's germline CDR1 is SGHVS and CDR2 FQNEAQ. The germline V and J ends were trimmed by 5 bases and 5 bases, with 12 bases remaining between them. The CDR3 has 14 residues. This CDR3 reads CASSPGTLTGELFF. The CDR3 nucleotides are TGTGCCAGCAGCCCGGGGACACTTACCGGGGAGCTGTTTTTT.

The CDR3, as DNA: TGCGCCAGCAGACTGATAACTAGCCCCTACAATGAGCAGTTCTTC. Translation gives CASRLITSPYNEQFF. The chain combines TRBV5-1 with TRBJ2-1, with D possibly TRBD2 on 6 matching bases. Deletions cut 5 bases from V and 2 bases from J, with 14 bases between. The CDR3 is made up of 15 amino acids. Germline V lookup: CDR1 SGHRS, CDR2 YFSETQ. Using reference TRBV5-1 and TRBJ2-1 for the parts outside the CDR3, the full variable domain is KAGVTQTPRYLIKTRGQQVTLSCSPISGHRSVSWYQQTPGQGLQFLFEYFSETQRNKGNFPGRFSGRQFSNSRSEMNVSTLELGDSALYLCASRLITSPYNEQFFGPGTRLTVL.

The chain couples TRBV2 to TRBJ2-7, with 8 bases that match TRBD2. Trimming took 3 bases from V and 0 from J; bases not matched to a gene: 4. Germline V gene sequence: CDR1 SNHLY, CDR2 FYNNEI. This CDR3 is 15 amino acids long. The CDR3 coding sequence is TGTGCCAGCAGTGATAGCGGGATAATCTCCTACGAGCAGTACTTC. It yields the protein CASSDSGIISYEQYF.

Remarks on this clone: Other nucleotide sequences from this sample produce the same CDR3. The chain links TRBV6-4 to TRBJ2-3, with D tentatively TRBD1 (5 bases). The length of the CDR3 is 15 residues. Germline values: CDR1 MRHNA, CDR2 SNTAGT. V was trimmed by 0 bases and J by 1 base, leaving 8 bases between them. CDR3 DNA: TGTGCCAGCAGTGACTCGAAAGGGGGCACAGATACGCAGTATTTT. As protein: CASSDSKGGTDTQYF.

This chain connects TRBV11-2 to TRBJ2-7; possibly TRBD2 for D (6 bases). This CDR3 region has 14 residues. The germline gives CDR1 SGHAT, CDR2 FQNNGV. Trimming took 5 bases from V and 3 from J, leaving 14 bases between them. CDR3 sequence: CASSAGPEGYEQYF. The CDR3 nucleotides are TGTGCCAGCAGCGCGGGACCTGAGGGCTACGAGCAGTACTTC.

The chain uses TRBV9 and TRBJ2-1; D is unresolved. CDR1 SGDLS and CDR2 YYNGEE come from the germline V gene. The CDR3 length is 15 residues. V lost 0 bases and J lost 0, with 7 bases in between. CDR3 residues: CASSVEASSYNEQFF. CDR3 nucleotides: TGTGCCAGCAGCGTAGAAGCTAGCTCCTACAATGAGCAGTTCTTC.

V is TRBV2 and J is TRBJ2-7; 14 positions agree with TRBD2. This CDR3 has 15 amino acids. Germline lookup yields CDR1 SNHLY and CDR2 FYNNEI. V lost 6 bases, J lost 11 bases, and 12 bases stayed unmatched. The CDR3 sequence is CASSKPTSGRELEYF. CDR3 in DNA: TGTGCCAGCAGCAAGCCGACTAGCGGGAGGGAATTGGAGTACTTC.

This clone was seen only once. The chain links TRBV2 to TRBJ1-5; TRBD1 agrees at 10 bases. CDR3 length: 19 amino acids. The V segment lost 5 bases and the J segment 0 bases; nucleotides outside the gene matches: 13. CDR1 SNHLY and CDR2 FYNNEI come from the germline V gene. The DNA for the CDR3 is TGTGCCAGCAGTTTACCCCACCTTGGGACAGGGGTTAGCAATCAGCCCCAGCATTTT. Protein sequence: CASSLPHLGTGVSNQPQHF.

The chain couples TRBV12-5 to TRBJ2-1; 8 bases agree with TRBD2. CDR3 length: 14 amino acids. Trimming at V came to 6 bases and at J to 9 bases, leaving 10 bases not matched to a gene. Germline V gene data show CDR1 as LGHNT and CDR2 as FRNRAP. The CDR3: CASGIGGGLSEQFF. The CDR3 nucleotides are TGTGCTAGTGGCATCGGCGGGGGGCTAAGTGAGCAGTTCTTC.

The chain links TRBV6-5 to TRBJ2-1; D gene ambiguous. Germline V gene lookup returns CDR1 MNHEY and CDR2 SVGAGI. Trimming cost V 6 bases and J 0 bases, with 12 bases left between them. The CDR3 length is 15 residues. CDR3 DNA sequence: TGTGCCAGCAGAGAACTCTGGTCCTCCTACAATGAGCAGTTCTTC. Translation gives CASRELWSSYNEQFF.

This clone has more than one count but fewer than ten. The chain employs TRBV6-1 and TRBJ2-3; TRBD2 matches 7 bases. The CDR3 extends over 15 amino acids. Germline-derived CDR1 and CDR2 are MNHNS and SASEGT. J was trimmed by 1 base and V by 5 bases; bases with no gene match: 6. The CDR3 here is CASSPFAGGTDTQYF. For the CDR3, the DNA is TGTGCCAGCAGTCCTTTCGCGGGGGGCACAGATACGCAGTATTTT.

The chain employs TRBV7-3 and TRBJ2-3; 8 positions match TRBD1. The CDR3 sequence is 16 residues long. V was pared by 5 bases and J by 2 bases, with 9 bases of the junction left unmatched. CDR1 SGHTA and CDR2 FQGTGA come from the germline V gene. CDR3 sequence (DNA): TGTGCCAGCAGCGACCGGGACAGGTCTTTCACAGATACGCAGTATTTT. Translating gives CASSDRDRSFTDTQYF.

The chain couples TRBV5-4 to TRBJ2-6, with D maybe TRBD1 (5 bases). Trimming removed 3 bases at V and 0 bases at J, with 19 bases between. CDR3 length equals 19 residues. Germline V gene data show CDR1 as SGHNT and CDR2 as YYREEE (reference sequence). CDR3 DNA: TGTGCCAGCAGCTCCCCCCGGCGGACACCACTCTCTGGGGCCAACGTCCTGACTTTC. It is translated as CASSSPRRTPLSGANVLTF.